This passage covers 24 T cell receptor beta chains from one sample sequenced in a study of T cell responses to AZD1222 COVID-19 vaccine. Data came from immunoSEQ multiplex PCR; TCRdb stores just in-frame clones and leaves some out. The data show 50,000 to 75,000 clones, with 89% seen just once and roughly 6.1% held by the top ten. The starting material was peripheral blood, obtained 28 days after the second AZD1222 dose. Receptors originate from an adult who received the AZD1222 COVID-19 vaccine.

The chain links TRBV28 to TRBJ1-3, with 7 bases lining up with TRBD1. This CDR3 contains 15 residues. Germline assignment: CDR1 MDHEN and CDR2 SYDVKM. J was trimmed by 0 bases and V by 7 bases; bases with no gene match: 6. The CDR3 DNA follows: TGTGCCAGCAAAGGGGGCACAGGCTCTGGAAACACCATATATTTT. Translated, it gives CASKGGTGSGNTIYF.

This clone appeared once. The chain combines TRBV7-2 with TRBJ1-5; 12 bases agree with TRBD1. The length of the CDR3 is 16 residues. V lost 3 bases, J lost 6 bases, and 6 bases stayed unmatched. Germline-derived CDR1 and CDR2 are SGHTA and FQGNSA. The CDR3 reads CASSFTGTGGGQPQHF. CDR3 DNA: TGTGCCAGCAGCTTTACCGGGACAGGGGGCGGTCAGCCCCAGCATTTT.

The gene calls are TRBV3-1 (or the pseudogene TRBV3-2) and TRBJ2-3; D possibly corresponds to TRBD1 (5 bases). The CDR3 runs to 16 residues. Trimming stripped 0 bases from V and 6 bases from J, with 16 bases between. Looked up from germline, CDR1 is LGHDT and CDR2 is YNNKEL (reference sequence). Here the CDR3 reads CASSQDPEGVLDTQYF. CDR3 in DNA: TGTGCCAGCAGCCAAGATCCAGAAGGGGTTCTGGATACGCAGTATTTT.

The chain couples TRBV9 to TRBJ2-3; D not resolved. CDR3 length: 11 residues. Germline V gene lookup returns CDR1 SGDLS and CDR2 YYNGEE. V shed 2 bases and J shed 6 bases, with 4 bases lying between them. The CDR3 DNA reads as TGTGCCAGCAGCGTCAAGGATACGCAGTATTTT. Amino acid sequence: CASSVKDTQYF.

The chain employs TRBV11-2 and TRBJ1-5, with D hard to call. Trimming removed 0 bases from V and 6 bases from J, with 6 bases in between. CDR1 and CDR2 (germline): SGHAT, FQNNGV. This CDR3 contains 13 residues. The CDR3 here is CASSLELSQPQHF. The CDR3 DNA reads TGTGCCAGCAGCTTAGAACTAAGTCAGCCCCAGCATTTT.

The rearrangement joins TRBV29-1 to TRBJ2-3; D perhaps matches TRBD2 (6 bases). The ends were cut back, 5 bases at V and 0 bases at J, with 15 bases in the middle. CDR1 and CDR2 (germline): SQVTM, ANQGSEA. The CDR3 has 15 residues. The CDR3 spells CSVRGLRASTDTQYF. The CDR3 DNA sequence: TGCAGCGTTAGGGGACTTCGTGCTAGCACAGATACGCAGTATTTT.

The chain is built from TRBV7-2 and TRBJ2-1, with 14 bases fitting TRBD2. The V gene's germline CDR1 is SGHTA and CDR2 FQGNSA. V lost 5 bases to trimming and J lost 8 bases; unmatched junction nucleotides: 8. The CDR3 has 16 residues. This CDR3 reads CASSTSGTSGSDEQFF. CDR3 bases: TGTGCCAGCAGCACCTCCGGGACTAGCGGGAGCGATGAGCAGTTCTTC.

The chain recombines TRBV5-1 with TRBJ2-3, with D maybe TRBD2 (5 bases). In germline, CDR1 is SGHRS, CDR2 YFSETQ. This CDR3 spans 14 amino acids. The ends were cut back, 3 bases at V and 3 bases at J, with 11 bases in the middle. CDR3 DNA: TGCGCCAGCAGCTCCTTTACGGGGACAGATACGCAGTATTTT. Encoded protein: CASSSFTGTDTQYF.

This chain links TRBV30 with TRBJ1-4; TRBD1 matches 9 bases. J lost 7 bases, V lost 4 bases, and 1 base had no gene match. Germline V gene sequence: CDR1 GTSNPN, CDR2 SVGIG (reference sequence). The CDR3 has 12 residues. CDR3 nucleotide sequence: TGTGCCTGGAAACAGGGGGCTGAAAAACTGTTTTTT. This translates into CAWKQGAEKLFF.

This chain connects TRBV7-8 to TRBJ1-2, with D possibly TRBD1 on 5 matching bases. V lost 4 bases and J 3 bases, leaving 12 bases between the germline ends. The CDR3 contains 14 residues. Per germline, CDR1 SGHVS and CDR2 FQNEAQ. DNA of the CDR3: TGTGCCAGCAGCTCCAGGGATTCCCACTATGGCTACACCTTC. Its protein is CASSSRDSHYGYTF.

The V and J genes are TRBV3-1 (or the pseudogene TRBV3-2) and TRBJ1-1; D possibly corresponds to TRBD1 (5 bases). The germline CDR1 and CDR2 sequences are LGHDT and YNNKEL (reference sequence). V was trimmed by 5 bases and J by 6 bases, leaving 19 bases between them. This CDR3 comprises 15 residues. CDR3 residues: CASSSSPGPSSEAFF. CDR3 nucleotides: TGTGCCAGCAGCTCATCCCCGGGGCCGAGCTCTGAAGCTTTCTTT.

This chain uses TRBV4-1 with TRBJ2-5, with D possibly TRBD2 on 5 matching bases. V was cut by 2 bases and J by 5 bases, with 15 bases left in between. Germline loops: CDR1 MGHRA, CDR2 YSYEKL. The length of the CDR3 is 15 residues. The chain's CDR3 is CASSQTPAGRETQYF. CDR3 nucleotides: TGCGCCAGCAGCCAAACCCCCGCGGGTAGGGAGACCCAGTACTTC.

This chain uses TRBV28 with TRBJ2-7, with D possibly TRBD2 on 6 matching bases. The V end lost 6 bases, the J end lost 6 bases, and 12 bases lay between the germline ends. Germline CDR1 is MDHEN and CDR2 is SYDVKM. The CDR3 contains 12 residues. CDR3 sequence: CASSPGLGEQYF. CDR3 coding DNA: TGTGCCAGCAGCCCGGGACTTGGCGAGCAGTACTTC.

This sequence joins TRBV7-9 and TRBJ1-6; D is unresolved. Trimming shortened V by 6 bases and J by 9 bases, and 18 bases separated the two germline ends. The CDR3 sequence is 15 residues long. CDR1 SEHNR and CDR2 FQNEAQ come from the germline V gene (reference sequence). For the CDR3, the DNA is TGTGCCAGCAGAGCTTTGAAGGGATCTGGTTCACCCCTCCACTTT. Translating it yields CASRALKGSGSPLHF.

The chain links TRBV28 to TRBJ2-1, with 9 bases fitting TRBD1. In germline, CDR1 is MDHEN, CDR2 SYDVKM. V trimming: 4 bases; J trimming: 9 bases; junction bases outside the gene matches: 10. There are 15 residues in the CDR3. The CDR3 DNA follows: TGTGCCAGCAGTTCCCGGGACAGGGAATGGGGTGAGCAGTTCTTC. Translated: CASSSRDREWGEQFF.

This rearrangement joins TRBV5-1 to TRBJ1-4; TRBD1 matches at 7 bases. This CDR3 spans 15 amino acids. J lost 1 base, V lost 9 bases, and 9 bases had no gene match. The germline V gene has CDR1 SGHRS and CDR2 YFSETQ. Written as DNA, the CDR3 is TGCGCCACCCGACAGGGCGGGGTAACTAATGAAAAACTGTTTTTT. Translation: CATRQGGVTNEKLFF.

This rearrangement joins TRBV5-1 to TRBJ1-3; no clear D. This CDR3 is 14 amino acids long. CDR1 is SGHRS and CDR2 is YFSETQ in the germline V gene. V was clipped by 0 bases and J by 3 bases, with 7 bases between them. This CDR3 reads CASSLVGFGNTIYF. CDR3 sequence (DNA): TGCGCCAGCAGCTTGGTTGGGTTTGGAAACACCATATATTTT.

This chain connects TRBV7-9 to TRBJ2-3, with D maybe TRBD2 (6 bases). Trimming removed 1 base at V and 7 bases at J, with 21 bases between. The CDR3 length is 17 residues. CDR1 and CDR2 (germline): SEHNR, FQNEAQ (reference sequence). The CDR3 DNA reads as TGTGCCAGCAGCTTAGAGGGAGGAGGGAGCCTCATTTATACGCAGTATTTT. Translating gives CASSLEGGGSLIYTQYF.

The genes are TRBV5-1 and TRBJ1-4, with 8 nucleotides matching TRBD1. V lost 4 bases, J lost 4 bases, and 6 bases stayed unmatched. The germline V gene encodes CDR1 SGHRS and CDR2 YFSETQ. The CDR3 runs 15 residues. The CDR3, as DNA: TGCGCCAGCAGCGAAGGACAGGGCCTTAATGAAAAACTGTTTTTT. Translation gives CASSEGQGLNEKLFF.

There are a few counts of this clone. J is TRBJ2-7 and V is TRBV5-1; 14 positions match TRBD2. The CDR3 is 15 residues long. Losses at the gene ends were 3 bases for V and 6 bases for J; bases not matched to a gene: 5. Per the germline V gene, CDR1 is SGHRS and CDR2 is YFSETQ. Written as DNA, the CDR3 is TGCGCCAGCAGCTCGGGACTAGCGGGAGTAACCGAGCAGTACTTC. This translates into CASSSGLAGVTEQYF. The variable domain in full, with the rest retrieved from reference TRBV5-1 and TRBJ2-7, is KAGVTQTPRYLIKTRGQQVTLSCSPISGHRSVSWYQQTPGQGLQFLFEYFSETQRNKGNFPGRFSGRQFSNSRSEMNVSTLELGDSALYLCASSSGLAGVTEQYFGPGTRLTVT.

CDR3 in amino acids: CASSESASGGAYEQYF. In DNA form, the CDR3 reads TGTGCCAGCAGTGAATCAGCTAGCGGGGGGGCCTACGAGCAGTACTTC. The rearrangement links TRBV6-1 to TRBJ2-7; 12 bases fit TRBD2. CDR3 length: 16 amino acids. The ends lost 2 bases at V and 2 bases at J; junction bases unmatched: 4. Germline V gene data show CDR1 as MNHNS and CDR2 as SASEGT.

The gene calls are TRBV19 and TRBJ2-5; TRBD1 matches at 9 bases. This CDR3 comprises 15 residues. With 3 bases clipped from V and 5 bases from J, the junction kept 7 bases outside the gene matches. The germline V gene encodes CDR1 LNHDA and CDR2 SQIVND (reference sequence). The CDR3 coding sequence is TGTGCCAGTAGTATTGTAGGGACAGGGAAGGAGACCCAGTACTTC. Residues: CASSIVGTGKETQYF.

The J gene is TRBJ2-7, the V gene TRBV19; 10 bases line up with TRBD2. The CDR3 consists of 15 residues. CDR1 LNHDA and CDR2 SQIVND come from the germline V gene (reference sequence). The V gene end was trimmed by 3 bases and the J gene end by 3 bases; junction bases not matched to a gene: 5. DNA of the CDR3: TGTGCCAGTAGTATGGGATTAGCGGGAGGCTACGAGCAGTACTTC. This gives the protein CASSMGLAGGYEQYF.

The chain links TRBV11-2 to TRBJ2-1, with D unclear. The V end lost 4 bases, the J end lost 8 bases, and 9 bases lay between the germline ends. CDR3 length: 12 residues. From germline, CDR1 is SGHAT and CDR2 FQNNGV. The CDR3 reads CASSSNFHEQFF. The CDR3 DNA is TGTGCCAGCAGCTCGAACTTTCATGAGCAGTTCTTC. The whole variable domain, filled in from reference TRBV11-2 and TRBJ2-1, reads EAGVAQSPRYKIIEKRQSVAFWCNPISGHATLYWYQQILGQGPKLLIQFQNNGVVDDSQLPKDRFSAERLKGVDSTLKIQPAKLEDSAVYLCASSSNFHEQFFGPGTRLTVL.